The rows below give T cell receptor beta chains drawn from one sample of a study of T cell responses to AZD1222 COVID-19 vaccine. Libraries were prepared by immunoSEQ multiplex PCR; TCRdb keeps only in-frame clonotypes and omits some of them. The sample lists 95,000 to 150,000 clones; more than 80% were seen once. The sequencing here drew on peripheral blood, taken on day 0 of AZD1222 vaccination. These receptors all stem from an adult in good health. The CDR3 runs from the conserved cysteine through the conserved F or W. The D gene is left open where the match is weak. Some rows mark clone size as missing; the rest say once, few, many or name a class of expanded clone.

v_gene: TRBV25-1; abundance: NA; j_gene: TRBJ1-3; d_gene: TRBD1; CDR3aa: CASSDRVTGSGNTIYF; CDR3nt: TGTGCCAGCAGCGACAGGGTGACAGGGTCTGGAAACACCATATATTTT
v_gene: TRBV4-2; abundance: few; j_gene: TRBJ2-2; d_gene: NA; CDR3aa: CASSQDRTRGGQTGELFF; CDR3nt: TGTGCCAGCAGCCAGGATCGTACCCGGGGGGGACAGACCGGGGAGCTGTTTTTT
v_gene: TRBV6-2/TRBV6-3; abundance: once; j_gene: TRBJ1-2; d_gene: NA; CDR3aa: CASSYGTSYGYTF; CDR3nt: TGTGCCAGCAGTTACGGGACGTCCTATGGCTACACCTTC
v_gene: TRBV27; abundance: NA; j_gene: TRBJ2-1; d_gene: NA; CDR3aa: CASSFSAFRGDEQFF; CDR3nt: TGTGCCAGCAGTTTTTCCGCGTTTCGAGGAGACGAGCAGTTCTTC
v_gene: TRBV23-1; abundance: NA; j_gene: TRBJ1-5; d_gene: TRBD1; CDR3aa: CASSKDRGPRNQPQHF; CDR3nt: TGCGCCAGCAGTAAGGACAGGGGGCCTCGCAATCAGCCCCAGCATTTT
v_gene: TRBV6-5; abundance: NA; j_gene: TRBJ1-2; d_gene: NA; CDR3aa: CASSYGAGEGYGYTF; CDR3nt: TGTGCCAGCAGTTACGGGGCAGGGGAGGGCTATGGCTACACCTTC
v_gene: TRBV7-2; abundance: few; j_gene: TRBJ1-3; d_gene: NA; CDR3aa: CASTLGGSGNTIYF; CDR3nt: TGTGCCAGCACCTTAGGAGGCTCTGGAAACACCATATATTTT
v_gene: TRBV6-5; abundance: once; j_gene: TRBJ2-1; d_gene: NA; CDR3aa: CASSYSPELGGEQFF; CDR3nt: TGTGCCAGCAGTTACTCCCCGGAACTGGGAGGTGAGCAGTTCTTC
v_gene: TRBV6-2/TRBV6-3; abundance: NA; j_gene: TRBJ2-1; d_gene: NA; CDR3aa: CASSPTQYNEQFF; CDR3nt: TGTGCCAGCAGCCCTACCCAATACAATGAGCAGTTCTTC
v_gene: TRBV18; abundance: NA; j_gene: TRBJ1-1; d_gene: NA; CDR3aa: CASSPPNPGGTEAFF; CDR3nt: TGTGCCAGCTCACCACCCAACCCTGGGGGCACTGAAGCTTTCTTT
v_gene: TRBV19; abundance: few; j_gene: TRBJ2-2; d_gene: NA; CDR3aa: CASGGVRWELFF; CDR3nt: TGTGCCAGTGGAGGTGTCCGTTGGGAGCTGTTTTTT
v_gene: TRBV5-1; abundance: NA; j_gene: TRBJ2-5; d_gene: TRBD2; CDR3aa: CASSQLAGGQETQYF; CDR3nt: TGCGCCAGCAGCCAACTAGCGGGGGGCCAAGAGACCCAGTACTTC
v_gene: TRBV11-2; abundance: NA; j_gene: TRBJ2-7; d_gene: TRBD1; CDR3aa: CASSSNRGRKYEQYF; CDR3nt: TGTGCCAGCAGCTCAAACAGGGGGCGGAAATACGAGCAGTACTTC
v_gene: TRBV2; abundance: NA; j_gene: TRBJ2-1; d_gene: TRBD2; CDR3aa: CASVLAGFGDEQFF; CDR3nt: TGTGCCAGCGTCCTAGCGGGATTCGGGGATGAGCAGTTCTTC
v_gene: TRBV27; abundance: NA; j_gene: TRBJ2-7; d_gene: NA; CDR3aa: CASRKAGQPYEQYF; CDR3nt: TGTGCCAGCAGGAAAGCGGGACAGCCCTACGAGCAGTACTTC
v_gene: TRBV6-5; abundance: NA; j_gene: TRBJ2-5; d_gene: NA; CDR3aa: CASRGRGAAETQYF; CDR3nt: TGTGCCAGCAGGGGGCGTGGAGCGGCAGAGACCCAGTACTTC
v_gene: TRBV6-2/TRBV6-3; abundance: few; j_gene: TRBJ1-4; d_gene: NA; CDR3aa: CASSSPVGRAEKLFF; CDR3nt: TGTGCCAGCAGTTCGCCAGTAGGACGGGCGGAAAAACTGTTTTTT
v_gene: TRBV6-2/TRBV6-3; abundance: once; j_gene: TRBJ2-7; d_gene: NA; CDR3aa: CASSYGAWNEQYF; CDR3nt: TGTGCCAGCAGTTACGGGGCATGGAACGAGCAGTACTTC
v_gene: TRBV28; abundance: NA; j_gene: TRBJ2-2; d_gene: TRBD2; CDR3aa: CASTSYRASGILTGELFF; CDR3nt: TGTGCCAGCACCTCCTATCGGGCTAGCGGGATCCTCACCGGGGAGCTGTTTTTT
v_gene: TRBV15; abundance: NA; j_gene: TRBJ1-5; d_gene: NA; CDR3aa: CATSREAGNQPQHF; CDR3nt: TGTGCCACCAGCAGAGAGGCAGGGAATCAGCCCCAGCATTTT
v_gene: TRBV2; abundance: NA; j_gene: TRBJ2-7; d_gene: NA; CDR3aa: CASSRRSSTTYEQYF; CDR3nt: TGTGCCAGCAGCCGAAGGTCTAGCACTACCTACGAGCAGTACTTC
v_gene: TRBV4-3; abundance: NA; j_gene: TRBJ2-1; d_gene: NA; CDR3aa: CASSQDAFGNEQFF; CDR3nt: TGCGCCAGCAGCCAAGATGCGTTTGGGAATGAGCAGTTCTTC